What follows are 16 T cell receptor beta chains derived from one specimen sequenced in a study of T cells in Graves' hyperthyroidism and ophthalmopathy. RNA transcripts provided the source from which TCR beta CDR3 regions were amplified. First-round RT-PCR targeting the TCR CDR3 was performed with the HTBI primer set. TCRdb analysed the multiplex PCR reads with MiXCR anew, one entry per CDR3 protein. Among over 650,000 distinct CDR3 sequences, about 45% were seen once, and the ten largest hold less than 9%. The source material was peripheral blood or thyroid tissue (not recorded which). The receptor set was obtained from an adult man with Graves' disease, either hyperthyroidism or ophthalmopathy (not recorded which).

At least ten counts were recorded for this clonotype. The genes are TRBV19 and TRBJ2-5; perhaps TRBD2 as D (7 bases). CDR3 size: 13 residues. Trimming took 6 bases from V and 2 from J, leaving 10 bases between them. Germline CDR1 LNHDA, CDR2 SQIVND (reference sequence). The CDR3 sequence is CASSGGLQETQYF. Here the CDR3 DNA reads TGTGCCAGTAGCGGGGGGCTACAAGAGACCCAGTACTTC.

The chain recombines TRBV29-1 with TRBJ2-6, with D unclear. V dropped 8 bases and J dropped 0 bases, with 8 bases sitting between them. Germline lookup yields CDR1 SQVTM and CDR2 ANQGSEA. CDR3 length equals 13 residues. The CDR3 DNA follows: TGCAGCAGTGGATCCTCTGGGGCCAACGTCCTGACTTTC. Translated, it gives CSSGSSGANVLTF.

CDR3 bases: TGTGCCACCAGCAGACCCAGCGGGGGGCAGGATGGCTACACCTTC. This codes for CATSRPSGGQDGYTF. The chain joins TRBV15 to TRBJ1-2; D possibly corresponds to TRBD1 (6 bases). This CDR3 has 15 residues. From germline, CDR1 is LNHNV and CDR2 YYDKDF (reference sequence). V lost 2 bases, J lost 6 bases, and 16 bases lay in between.

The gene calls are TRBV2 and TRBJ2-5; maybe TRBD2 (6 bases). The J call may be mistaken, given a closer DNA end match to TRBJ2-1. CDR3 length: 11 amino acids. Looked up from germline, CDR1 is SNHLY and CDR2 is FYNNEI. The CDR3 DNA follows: TGTGCCAGGGGGGGTGGTGGGGAGCAGTTCTTC. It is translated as CARGGGGEQFF.

The CDR3 loop reads CASSTGGPAGETQYF. CDR3 sequence (DNA): TGTGCCAGCAGCACAGGGGGCCCGGCTGGGGAGACCCAGTACTTC. This chain links TRBV12-3 or TRBV12-4 with TRBJ2-5; TRBD1 matches at 9 bases. The ends lost 6 bases at V and 5 bases at J; junction bases unmatched: 10. The CDR3 is 15 amino acids.

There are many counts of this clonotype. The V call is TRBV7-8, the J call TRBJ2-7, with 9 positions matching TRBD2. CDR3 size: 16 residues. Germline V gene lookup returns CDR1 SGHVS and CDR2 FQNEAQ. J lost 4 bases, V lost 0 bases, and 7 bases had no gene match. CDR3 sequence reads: CASSLASSGKGYEQYF. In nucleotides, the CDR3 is TGTGCCAGCAGCTTAGCGTCTAGCGGGAAAGGGTACGAGCAGTACTTC.

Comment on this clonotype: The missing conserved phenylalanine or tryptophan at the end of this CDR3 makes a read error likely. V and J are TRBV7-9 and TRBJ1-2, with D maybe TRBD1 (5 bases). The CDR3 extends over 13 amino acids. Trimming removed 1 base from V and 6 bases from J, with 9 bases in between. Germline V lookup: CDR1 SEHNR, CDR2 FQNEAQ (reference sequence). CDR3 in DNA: TGTGCCAGCAGCTTAGGTTGGGGCGATGGCTACACCCTC. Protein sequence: CASSLGWGDGYTL.

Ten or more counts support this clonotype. CDR3 nucleotide sequence: TGTGCCAGCAGTGATTTCAGGGAAGAGAATTCACCCCTCCACTTT. Translated, it gives CASSDFREENSPLHF. The chain links TRBV25-1 to TRBJ1-6; tentatively, D is TRBD1 (5 bases). Germline V gene sequence: CDR1 MGHDK, CDR2 SYGVNS. CDR3 length: 15 residues. Between the trimmed V and J ends, which lost 3 bases and 7 bases, there was a span of 13 bases.

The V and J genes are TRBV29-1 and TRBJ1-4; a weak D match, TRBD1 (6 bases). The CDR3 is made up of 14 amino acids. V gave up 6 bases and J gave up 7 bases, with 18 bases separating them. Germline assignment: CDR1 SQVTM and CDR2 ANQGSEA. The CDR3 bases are TGCAGCGTCGCGGGACACCCGAACACTGAAAAACTGTTTTTT. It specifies CSVAGHPNTEKLFF. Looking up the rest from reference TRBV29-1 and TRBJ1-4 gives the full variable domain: SAVISQKPSRDICQRGTSLTIQCQVDSQVTMMFWYRQQPGQSLTLIATANQGSEATYESGFVIDKFPISRPNLTFSTLTVSNMSPEDSSIYLCSVAGHPNTEKLFFGSGTQLSVL.

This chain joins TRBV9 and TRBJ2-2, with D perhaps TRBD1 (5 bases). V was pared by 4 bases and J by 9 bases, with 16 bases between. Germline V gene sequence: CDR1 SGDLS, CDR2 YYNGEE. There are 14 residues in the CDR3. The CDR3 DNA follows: TGTGCCAGCAGCCCGACCAGGGTGGGCAGGGAGCTGTTTTTT. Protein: CASSPTRVGRELFF.

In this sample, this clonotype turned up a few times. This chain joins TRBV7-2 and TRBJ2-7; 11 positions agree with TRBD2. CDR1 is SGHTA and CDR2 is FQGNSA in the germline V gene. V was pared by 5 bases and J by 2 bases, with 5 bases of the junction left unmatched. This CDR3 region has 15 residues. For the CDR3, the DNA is TGTGCCAGCAGCCGAGGGACTAGCGGAACCTACGAGCAGTACTTC. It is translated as CASSRGTSGTYEQYF.

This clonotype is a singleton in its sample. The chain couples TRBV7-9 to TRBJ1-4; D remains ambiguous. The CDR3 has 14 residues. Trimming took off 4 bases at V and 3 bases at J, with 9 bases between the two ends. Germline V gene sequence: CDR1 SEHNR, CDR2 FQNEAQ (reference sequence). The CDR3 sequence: CASSSDGSNEKLFF. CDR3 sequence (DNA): TGTGCCAGCAGCTCGGACGGTTCTAATGAAAAACTGTTTTTT.

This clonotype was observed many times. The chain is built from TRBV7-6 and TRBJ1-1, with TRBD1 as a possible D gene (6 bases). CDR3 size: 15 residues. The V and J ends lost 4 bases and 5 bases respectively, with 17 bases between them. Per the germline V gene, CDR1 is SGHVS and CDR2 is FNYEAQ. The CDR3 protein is CASSYGGARRTEAFF. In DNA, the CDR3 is TGTGCCAGCAGCTATGGGGGCGCGCGGCGAACTGAAGCTTTCTTT.

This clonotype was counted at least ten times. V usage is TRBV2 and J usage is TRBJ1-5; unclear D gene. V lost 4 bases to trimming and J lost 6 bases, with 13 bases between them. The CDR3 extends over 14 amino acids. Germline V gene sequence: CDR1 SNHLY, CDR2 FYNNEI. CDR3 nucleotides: TGTGCCAGCAGTGCGCTACCTCGGGGTCAGCCCCAGCATTTT. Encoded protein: CASSALPRGQPQHF.

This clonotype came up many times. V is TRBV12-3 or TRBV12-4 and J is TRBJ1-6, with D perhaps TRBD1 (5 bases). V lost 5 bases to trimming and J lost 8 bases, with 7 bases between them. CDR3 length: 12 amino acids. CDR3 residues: CASSRGDSPLHF. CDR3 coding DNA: TGTGCCAGCAGTCGGGGCGATTCACCCCTCCACTTT.

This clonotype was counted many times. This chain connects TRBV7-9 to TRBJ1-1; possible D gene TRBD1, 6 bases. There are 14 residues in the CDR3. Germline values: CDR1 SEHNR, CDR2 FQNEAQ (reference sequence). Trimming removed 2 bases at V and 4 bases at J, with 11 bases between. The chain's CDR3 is CASSLRQGSTEAFF. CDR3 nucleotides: TGTGCCAGCAGCTTACGCCAGGGGAGCACTGAAGCTTTCTTT.